The clone carrying this T cell receptor (beta chain) has a single count. The data were taken from a study of T-cell memory formation after mild COVID-19. Using its own MiXCR run on the 5' RACE reads, TCRdb lists one record per CDR3 protein. Of 450,000 or so distinct CDR3 sequences detected, around 18% appear once; the ten largest clones hold around 9.2%. Sample: PBMCs or a T cell subset sorted from them (not recorded which). The source is an adult woman who had mild COVID-19 (a few samples of this study predate the infection). Cell type and time point are not known.

CDR3 nucleotides: TGTGCCAGCCAGGGACAGAGACTAGCGGGACAGGGCAATGAGCAGTTCTTC. As protein: CASQGQRLAGQGNEQFF. The V and J genes are TRBV19 and TRBJ2-1, with 11 nucleotides matching TRBD2. The V and J ends lost 9 bases and 6 bases, in that order; junction bases with no gene match: 16. Per the germline V gene, CDR1 is LNHDA and CDR2 is SQIVND (reference sequence). The CDR3 runs to 17 residues.